This TCR beta chain was observed in a study of spatial heterogeneity in lung cancer. Study-wide context: The study consistently detected more beta-chain than alpha-chain sequences. The library had UMIs, and each TCR and UMI pair averaged more than ten raw reads. General study results and limits: Nonsynonymous mutation counts, ubiquitous and regional, were tracked by the respective counts of ubiquitous and regional expanded TCRs. In tumors, expanded intratumoral alpha and beta TCR counts tracked mutation counts.

The CDR3 sequence is 12 residues long. Trimming stripped 8 bases from V and 4 bases from J, with 8 bases between. This clonotype was found many times. Its specificity is not known. TCRdb independently ran MiXCR on the 5' RACE reads; one entry per CDR3 protein. The top ten hold 6.8% of the sample, which has about 15,000 distinct CDR3 sequences, around 6% seen once. Described time point: sample taken at primary tumor resection. Whole RNA obtained from tumor, nontumor lung or frozen PBMC underwent sequencing without sorting. The sequences come from lung tumor tissue, collected at surgery. The chain has TRBV12-3 or TRBV12-4 and TRBJ2-2; a possible D gene is TRBD2 (6 bases). The TCR sequence derives from a male donor with early-stage non-small cell lung cancer. The CDR3 sequence is CASGTGTGELFF. CDR3 nucleotides: TGTGCCAGCGGGACTGGCACCGGGGAGCTGTTTTTT.